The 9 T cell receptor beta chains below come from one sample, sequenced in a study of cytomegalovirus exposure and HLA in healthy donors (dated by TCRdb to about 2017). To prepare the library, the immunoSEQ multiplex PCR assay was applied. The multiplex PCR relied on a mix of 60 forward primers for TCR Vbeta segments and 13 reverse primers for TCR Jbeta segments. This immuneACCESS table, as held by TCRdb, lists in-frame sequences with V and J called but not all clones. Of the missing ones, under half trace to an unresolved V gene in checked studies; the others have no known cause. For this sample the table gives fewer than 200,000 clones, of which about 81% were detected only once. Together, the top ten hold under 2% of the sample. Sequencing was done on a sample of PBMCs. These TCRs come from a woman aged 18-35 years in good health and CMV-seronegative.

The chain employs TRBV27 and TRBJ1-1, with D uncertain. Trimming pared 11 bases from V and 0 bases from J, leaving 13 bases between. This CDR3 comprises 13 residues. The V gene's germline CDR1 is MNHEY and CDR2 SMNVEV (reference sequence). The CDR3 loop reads CAASRGMNTEAFF. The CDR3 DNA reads TGTGCCGCCTCCCGAGGGATGAACACTGAAGCTTTCTTT.

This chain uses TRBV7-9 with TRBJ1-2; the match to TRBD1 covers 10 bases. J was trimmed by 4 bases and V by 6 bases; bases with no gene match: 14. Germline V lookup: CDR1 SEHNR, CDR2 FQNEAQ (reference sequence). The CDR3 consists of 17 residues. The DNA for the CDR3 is TGTGCCAGCAGTCCCCCTTTCCCGGGACAGGGGCTCTATGGCTACACCTTC. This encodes CASSPPFPGQGLYGYTF.

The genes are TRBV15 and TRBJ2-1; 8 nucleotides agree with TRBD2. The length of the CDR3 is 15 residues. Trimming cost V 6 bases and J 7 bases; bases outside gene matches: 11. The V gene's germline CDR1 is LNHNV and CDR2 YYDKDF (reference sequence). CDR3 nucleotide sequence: TGTGCCACCAGTAAGCGGGGGTCAACAATGAATGAGCAGTTCTTC. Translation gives CATSKRGSTMNEQFF.

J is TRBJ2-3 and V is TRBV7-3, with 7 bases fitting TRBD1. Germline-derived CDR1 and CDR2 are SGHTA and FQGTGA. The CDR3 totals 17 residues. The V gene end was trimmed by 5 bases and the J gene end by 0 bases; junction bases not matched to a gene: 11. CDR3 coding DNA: TGTGCCAGCAGCCCGAATAGACAGGGAATAAGCACAGATACGCAGTATTTT. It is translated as CASSPNRQGISTDTQYF.

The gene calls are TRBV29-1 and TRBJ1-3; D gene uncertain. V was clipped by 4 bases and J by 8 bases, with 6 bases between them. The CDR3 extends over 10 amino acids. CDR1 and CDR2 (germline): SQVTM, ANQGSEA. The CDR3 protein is CSVGTDTIYF. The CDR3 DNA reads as TGCAGCGTTGGAACGGACACCATATATTTT.

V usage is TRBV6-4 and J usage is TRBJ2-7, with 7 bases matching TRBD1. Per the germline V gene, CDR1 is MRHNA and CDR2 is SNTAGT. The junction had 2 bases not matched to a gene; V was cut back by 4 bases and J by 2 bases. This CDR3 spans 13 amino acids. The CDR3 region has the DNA TGTGCCAGCAGTGGGGGACAGCCCTACGAGCAGTACTTC. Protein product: CASSGGQPYEQYF.

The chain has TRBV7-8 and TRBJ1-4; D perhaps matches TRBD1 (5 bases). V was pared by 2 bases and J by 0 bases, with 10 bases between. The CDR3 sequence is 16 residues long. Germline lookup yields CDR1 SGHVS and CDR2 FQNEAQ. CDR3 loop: CASSLNIGATNEKLFF. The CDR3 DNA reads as TGTGCCAGCAGCTTAAATATAGGGGCAACTAATGAAAAACTGTTTTTT.

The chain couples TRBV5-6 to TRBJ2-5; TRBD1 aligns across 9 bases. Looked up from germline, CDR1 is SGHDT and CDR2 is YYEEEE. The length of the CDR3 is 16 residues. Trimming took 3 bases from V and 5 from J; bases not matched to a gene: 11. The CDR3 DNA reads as TGTGCCAGCAGCTCTTTGCCGGGACAGGGCAGGGAGACCCAGTACTTC. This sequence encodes CASSSLPGQGRETQYF.

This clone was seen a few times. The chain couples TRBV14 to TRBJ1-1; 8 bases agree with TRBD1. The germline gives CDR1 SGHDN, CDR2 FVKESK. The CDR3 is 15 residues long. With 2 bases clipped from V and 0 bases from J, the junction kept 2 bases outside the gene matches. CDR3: CASSQQGALNTEAFF. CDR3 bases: TGTGCCAGCAGCCAACAGGGGGCTCTGAACACTGAAGCTTTCTTT.